These 23 T cell receptor beta chains were sequenced from one sample in a study of T cells in Graves' hyperthyroidism and ophthalmopathy. What was amplified from RNA transcripts were TCR beta CDR3 regions. The HTBI primer set drove a first-round RT-PCR of the TCR CDR3. TCRdb independently ran MiXCR on the multiplex PCR reads; one entry per CDR3 protein. The sample has about 680,000 distinct CDR3 sequences; approximately 36% are singletons. Material for sequencing was blood. These receptors were collected from a woman in her thirties or forties with Graves' hyperthyroidism.

This clonotype was observed a handful of times. V gene TRBV4-1 combines with J gene TRBJ1-2; tentatively, D is TRBD1 (5 bases). There are 14 residues in the CDR3. Trimming cost V 0 bases and J 8 bases, with 13 bases left between them. In germline, CDR1 is MGHRA, CDR2 YSYEKL. CDR3 amino acids: CASSQESGTGGYTF. CDR3 bases: TGCGCCAGCAGCCAAGAGTCCGGGACGGGCGGCTACACCTTC.

The table lists this clonotype with a few counts. The gene calls are TRBV4-1 and TRBJ2-5; either TRBD1 or TRBD2 may supply D (5 bases each). V shed 0 bases and J shed 0 bases, with 20 bases lying between them. Germline CDR1 and CDR2: MGHRA and YSYEKL. This CDR3 comprises 19 residues. The CDR3 loop is CASSQEIARGAEYQETQYF. In nucleotides, the CDR3 is TGCGCCAGCAGCCAAGAGATCGCGAGGGGCGCGGAATACCAAGAGACCCAGTACTTC.

About this clonotype: The junction does not match germline at one end; this may be a read error. The V gene is TRBV10-3, the J gene TRBJ1-1, with D unclear. The CDR3 runs 17 residues. Germline assignment: CDR1 ENHRY and CDR2 SYGVKD. CDR3 in DNA: TGTGCCAGCAGTTACTCGTCTTCCGACCCGCTGAACACTGAAGCTTTCTTT. Protein product: CASSYSSSDPLNTEAFF.

This clonotype was observed at least ten times. The V and J genes are TRBV29-1 and TRBJ1-5; D is unclear. V lost 5 bases and J lost 2, with 7 bases in between. Per the germline V gene, CDR1 is SQVTM and CDR2 is ANQGSEA. There are 12 residues in the CDR3. The CDR3 reads CSVQEGNQPQHF. In DNA, the CDR3 is TGCAGCGTTCAGGAAGGCAATCAGCCCCAGCATTTT.

This clonotype was counted many times. The DNA for the CDR3 is TGTGCCAGTAGTAGAGCGGGAGGCGGCTACGAGCAGTACTTC. Protein product: CASSRAGGGYEQYF. This chain links TRBV19 with TRBJ2-7, with 9 bases matching TRBD2. This CDR3 comprises 14 residues. The junction had 4 bases not matched to a gene; V was cut back by 4 bases and J by 3 bases. Germline CDR1 is LNHDA and CDR2 is SQIVND (reference sequence).

J is TRBJ1-4 and V is TRBV5-1; D is uncertain. CDR3 length equals 14 residues. Germline values: CDR1 SGHRS, CDR2 YFSETQ. V was pared by 5 bases and J by 5 bases, with 13 bases between. The CDR3 region is CASSPTLVNEKLFF. The CDR3 DNA reads TGCGCCAGCAGTCCGACATTAGTGAATGAAAAACTGTTTTTT.

This clonotype has ten or more counts. V is TRBV7-8 and J is TRBJ2-5, with a tentative D call TRBD2 (6 bases). The germline gives CDR1 SGHVS, CDR2 FQNEAQ. This CDR3 region has 14 residues. V lost 0 bases, J lost 5 bases, and 10 bases lay in between. The CDR3 loop reads CASSLAGLLETQYF. The CDR3 DNA follows: TGTGCCAGCAGCTTAGCGGGACTCCTGGAGACCCAGTACTTC.

This clonotype was observed many times. This chain connects TRBV29-1 to TRBJ2-7; D remains ambiguous. The CDR3 is 12 residues long. Germline loops: CDR1 SQVTM, CDR2 ANQGSEA. Trimming removed 4 bases from V and 0 bases from J, with 7 bases in between. CDR3 in DNA: TGCAGCGTTGGGACGGCCTCCTACGAGCAGTACTTC. Its translation is CSVGTASYEQYF.

Points on this clonotype: This may come from a read error, since a much larger clone is one base off. V and J are TRBV14 and TRBJ1-2; D uncertain. Per the germline V gene, CDR1 is SGHDN and CDR2 is FVKESK. This CDR3 comprises 13 residues. The CDR3 region is CASSRSPNYGYSF. The DNA for the CDR3 is TGTGCCAGCAGCCGGAGTCCTAACTATGGCTACTCCTTC.

This clonotype was counted at least ten times. The chain employs TRBV10-3 and TRBJ2-6; perhaps TRBD2 as D (7 bases). The length of the CDR3 is 16 residues. Trimming cost V 6 bases and J 2 bases, with 14 bases left between them. CDR1 ENHRY and CDR2 SYGVKD come from the germline V gene. The CDR3 loop reads CAISYLGGPGANVLTF. In DNA, the CDR3 is TGTGCCATCAGCTACCTGGGGGGGCCTGGGGCCAACGTCCTGACTTTC.

This clonotype was seen only a few times. The CDR3 region is CSARVGFEIQETQYF. The CDR3 region has the DNA TGCAGTGCTAGAGTCGGGTTCGAAATACAAGAGACCCAGTACTTC. This chain links TRBV20-1 with TRBJ2-5; unclear D gene. With 1 base removed from V and 2 bases from J, the gap between germline ends came to 14 bases. Germline CDR1 and CDR2: DFQATT and SNEGSKA (reference sequence). The CDR3 runs 15 residues.

The chain is built from TRBV12-3 or TRBV12-4 and TRBJ1-1; TRBD1 agrees at 8 bases. This CDR3 has 17 amino acids. Unmatched junction bases numbered 14, after V lost 5 bases and J lost 3 bases. CDR3 sequence reads: CASSPRGQGAWYTEAFF. CDR3 bases: TGTGCCAGCAGTCCAAGGGGCCAGGGGGCTTGGTACACTGAAGCTTTCTTT.

There are many counts of this clonotype. This chain links TRBV7-3 with TRBJ1-1; TRBD1 matches at 7 bases. The ends lost 6 bases at V and 4 bases at J; junction bases unmatched: 8. CDR1 and CDR2 from the germline V gene are SGHTA and FQGTGA. The CDR3 has 14 amino acids. The CDR3 DNA sequence: TGTGCCAGCAGTCAAACAGGGGAAGTCACTGAAGCTTTCTTT. Its protein is CASSQTGEVTEAFF.

To note about this clonotype: The junction does not match germline at one end; this may be a read error. The V call is TRBV7-9, the J call TRBJ1-2, with unresolved D. CDR3 length equals 9 residues. The germline V gene has CDR1 SEHNR and CDR2 FQNEAQ (reference sequence). The CDR3 protein is CASSFDLAF. CDR3 coding DNA: TGTGCCAGCAGCTTTGACCTCGCCTTC. Variable domain in full (rest from reference TRBV7-9 and TRBJ1-2): DTGVSQNPRHKITKRGQNVTFRCDPISEHNRLYWYRQTLGQGPEFLTYFQNEAQLEKSRLLSDRFSAERPKGSFSTLEIQRTEQGDSAMYLCASSFDLAFGSGTRLTVV.

This clonotype is a singleton in its sample. V and J are TRBV29-1 and TRBJ2-3; D is possibly TRBD1 (5 bases). The ends were cut back, 6 bases at V and 2 bases at J, with 9 bases in the middle. Looked up from germline, CDR1 is SQVTM and CDR2 is ANQGSEA. CDR3 length equals 12 residues. The chain's CDR3 is CSVLTDTDTQYF. The CDR3 DNA is TGCAGCGTGTTGACAGACACAGATACGCAGTATTTT.

The gene calls are TRBV11-1 and TRBJ1-5; possibly TRBD1 for D (6 bases). Germline V gives CDR1 SGHAT, CDR2 FQDESV (reference sequence). V was trimmed by 5 bases and J by 0 bases, leaving 17 bases between them. CDR3 length equals 17 residues. The CDR3 here is CASSGNREGDSNQPQHF. CDR3 in DNA: TGTGCCAGCAGCGGAAACAGGGAAGGGGATAGCAATCAGCCCCAGCATTTT.

The genes are TRBV6-5 and TRBJ2-7; D not resolved. This CDR3 is 11 amino acids long. V lost 6 bases to trimming and J lost 2 bases, with 5 bases between them. Germline-derived CDR1 and CDR2 are MNHEY and SVGAGI. CDR3 sequence: CASRSTYEQYF. CDR3 sequence (DNA): TGTGCCAGCAGGTCTACCTACGAGCAGTACTTC.

The genes are TRBV10-3 and TRBJ1-4; 8 nucleotides line up with TRBD1. CDR1 is ENHRY and CDR2 is SYGVKD in the germline V gene. This CDR3 is built from 14 residues. With 3 bases clipped from V and 8 bases from J, the junction kept 5 bases outside the gene matches. CDR3 region: CAISDGQGGEKLFF. The CDR3 DNA sequence: TGTGCCATCAGTGATGGACAGGGAGGGGAAAAACTGTTTTTT.

This clonotype was detected only a few times. A junction end diverges from the germline sequence, so it may reflect a read error. The V call is TRBV3-1, the J call TRBJ2-6, with D hard to call. Germline V gene data show CDR1 as LGHDT and CDR2 as YNNKEL (reference sequence). CDR3 length equals 14 residues. In nucleotides, the CDR3 is TGTGCCAGCAGCCTTTTCTCTGAGGCCAACGTCCTGACTTTC. It translates to CASSLFSEANVLTF. Full variable domain (missing parts from reference TRBV3-1 and TRBJ2-6): DTAVSQTPKYLVTQMGNDKSIKCEQNLGHDTMYWYKQDSKKFLKIMFSYNNKELIINETVPNRFSPKSPDKAHLNLHINSLELGDSAVYFCASSLFSEANVLTFGAGSRLTVL.

This clonotype was counted ten times or more. The V and J genes are TRBV10-3 and TRBJ1-5; 11 bases are shared with TRBD1. The J segment lost 6 bases and the V segment lost 10 bases, leaving 11 bases of the junction unmatched. The length of the CDR3 is 15 residues. The germline V gene encodes CDR1 ENHRY and CDR2 SYGVKD. CDR3 sequence reads: CASSSGTGGLQPQHF. CDR3 DNA sequence: TGTGCCAGCAGCTCCGGGACAGGGGGGCTTCAGCCCCAGCATTTT.

V is TRBV25-1 and J is TRBJ1-1, with TRBD1 identical over 9 bases. The ends lost 8 bases at V and 6 bases at J; junction bases unmatched: 13. Germline loops: CDR1 MGHDK, CDR2 SYGVNS. The CDR3 is 15 amino acids. CDR3 amino acids: CASLQAGTGRSEAFF. Written as DNA, the CDR3 is TGTGCCAGCCTTCAGGCCGGGACAGGGCGGTCTGAAGCTTTCTTT.

J is TRBJ2-7 and V is TRBV20-1; D gene ambiguous. The CDR3 sequence is 15 residues long. V shed 1 base and J shed 0 bases, with 13 bases lying between them. Germline V lookup: CDR1 DFQATT, CDR2 SNEGSKA (reference sequence). The CDR3 DNA follows: TGCAGTGCTAGAGTGAGGCAGTCCCGCTCCTACGAGCAGTACTTC. It encodes CSARVRQSRSYEQYF.

This clonotype was detected only a few times. The junction shows a germline mismatch at one end, possibly a read error. The chain links TRBV7-9 to TRBJ2-7, with 9 bases matching TRBD1. CDR3 length: 15 residues. Germline V gene lookup returns CDR1 SEHNR and CDR2 FQNEAQ (reference sequence). As DNA, the CDR3 is TGCGCCAGCAGCCAAGGGTTGGGACAGGGTTACGAGCAGTACTTC. Translating gives CASSQGLGQGYEQYF.